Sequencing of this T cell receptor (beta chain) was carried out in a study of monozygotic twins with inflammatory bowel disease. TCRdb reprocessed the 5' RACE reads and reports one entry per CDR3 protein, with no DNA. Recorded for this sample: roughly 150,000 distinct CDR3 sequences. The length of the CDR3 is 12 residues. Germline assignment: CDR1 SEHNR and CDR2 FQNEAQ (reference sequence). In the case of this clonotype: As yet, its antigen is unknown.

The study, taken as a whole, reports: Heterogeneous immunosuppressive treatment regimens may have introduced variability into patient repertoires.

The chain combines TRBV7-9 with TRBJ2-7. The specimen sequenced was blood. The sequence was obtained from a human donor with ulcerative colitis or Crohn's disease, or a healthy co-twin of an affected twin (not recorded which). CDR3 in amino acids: CASSFTYYEQYF.